These 11 T cell receptor beta chains came from one sample sequenced in a study of post-analysis software for immune sequencing data. Whole-study findings and limits: Several TRBV segments (TRBV5-6, TRBV5-1 and TRBV20-1 among them) occurred more frequently in patients than in controls.

cDNA libraries of TCR beta carried unique molecular identifiers. TCRdb itself ran the PCR reads through MiXCR, one entry per CDR3 protein. The sample carries 650,000 to 850,000 distinct CDR3 sequences, about 57% recorded once. Their antigens remain unidentified. The sequencing input was blood. The receptor set was obtained from a girl aged 10 to 17 with multiple sclerosis.

This clonotype was detected only a few times. This sequence joins TRBV7-8 and TRBJ2-7, with TRBD1 identical over 12 bases. The CDR3 runs 18 residues. Trimming removed 1 base from V and 3 bases from J; junction bases left unmatched: 10. Germline values: CDR1 SGHVS, CDR2 FQNEAQ. The CDR3 here is CASSLVGGQGAQVYEQYF. The CDR3 nucleotides read TGTGCCAGCAGCTTAGTAGGGGGACAGGGGGCCCAGGTCTACGAGCAGTACTTC.

The rearrangement uses TRBV29-1 and TRBJ2-3, with D unresolved. This CDR3 is 14 amino acids long. CDR1 is SQVTM, CDR2 ANQGSEA, per germline. Trimming cost V 5 bases and J 2 bases, with 14 bases left between them. The CDR3 DNA reads as TGCAGCGTTCCAACCGTAGGGCCCACAGATACGCAGTATTTT. It codes for CSVPTVGPTDTQYF.

This clonotype was seen only a few times. The chain is built from TRBV7-2 and TRBJ1-2; D remains ambiguous. The V gene lost 6 bases and the J gene lost 7 bases, with 9 bases spanning the gap. The CDR3 loop spans 11 amino acids. Germline CDR1 is SGHTA and CDR2 is FQGNSA. Here the CDR3 reads CASSPNRGYTF. The DNA of the CDR3 is TGTGCCAGCAGTCCTAACCGTGGCTACACCTTC.

This clonotype was picked up a small number of times. This chain links TRBV5-5 with TRBJ2-7, with D maybe TRBD2 (6 bases). V was pared by 4 bases and J by 9 bases, with 26 bases between. The V gene's germline CDR1 is SGHKS and CDR2 YYEKEE (reference sequence). The CDR3 loop spans 16 amino acids. Here the CDR3 reads CASSPGDRLFFFGQYF. The CDR3 nucleotides are TGTGCCAGCAGCCCGGGGGACCGGCTTTTCTTTTTCGGGCAGTACTTC.

V gene TRBV7-2 combines with J gene TRBJ1-6, with D perhaps TRBD1 (5 bases). The CDR3 extends over 17 amino acids. Germline CDR1 and CDR2: SGHTA and FQGNSA. With 0 bases removed from V and 7 bases from J, the gap between germline ends came to 16 bases. The chain's CDR3 is CASSLAPVGAYNSPLHF. The CDR3 DNA follows: TGTGCCAGCAGCTTAGCCCCCGTTGGGGCATACAATTCACCCCTCCACTTT.

This clonotype was detected only a few times. This chain links TRBV20-1 with TRBJ1-1, with TRBD1 matching 10 bases. CDR1 is DFQATT, CDR2 SNEGSKA, per germline (reference sequence). The CDR3 runs to 12 residues. CDR3 nucleotide sequence: TGCACCCCCAGACAGGGGGCGACTGAAGCTTTCTTT. Protein sequence: CTPRQGATEAFF.

The chain links TRBV5-1 to TRBJ2-7, with 9 bases matching TRBD1. CDR1 and CDR2 from the germline V gene are SGHRS and YFSETQ. With 4 bases clipped from V and 7 bases from J, the junction kept 9 bases outside the gene matches. The CDR3 extends over 14 amino acids. Here the CDR3 DNA reads TGCGCCAGCAGCCCAGGGACAGGGCGTGAGGAGCAGTACTTC. As protein: CASSPGTGREEQYF.

The chain joins TRBV6-5 to TRBJ2-5; no clear D gene. The CDR3 sequence is 14 residues long. V lost 7 bases and J lost 0, with 12 bases in between. From germline, CDR1 is MNHEY and CDR2 SVGAGI. The CDR3 here is CASTLSWNQETQYF. As DNA, the CDR3 is TGTGCCAGCACCCTTAGCTGGAACCAAGAGACCCAGTACTTC.

Only a few counts were recorded for this clonotype. This chain's CDR3 is CASRTDRVVTEAFF. CDR3 sequence (DNA): TGTGCCAGCAGAACCGACAGGGTAGTCACTGAAGCTTTCTTT. V gene TRBV6-1 combines with J gene TRBJ1-1; 7 nucleotides align to TRBD1. The junction had 8 bases not matched to a gene; V was cut back by 6 bases and J by 4 bases. Germline V gene lookup returns CDR1 MNHNS and CDR2 SASEGT. The CDR3 loop spans 14 amino acids.

For this clonotype: At one boundary the junction diverges from the germline segment, which might be a read error. V is TRBV20-1 and J is TRBJ2-3; 11 nucleotides align to TRBD2. Germline CDR1 reads DFQATT; CDR2 reads SNEGSKA (reference sequence). The length of the CDR3 is 16 residues. The CDR3 nucleotides read TGCAGTGCTAGGACACTAGCGGGGGTACTCACAGATGCGCAGTATTTT. Residues: CSARTLAGVLTDAQYF.

The chain recombines TRBV6-5 with TRBJ2-7; D might be TRBD2 (5 bases). CDR1 and CDR2 (germline): MNHEY, SVGAGI. Trimming left V 0 bases short and J 4 bases short, with 16 bases between. The CDR3 runs to 16 residues. CDR3 in amino acids: CASSYSTGELGYEQYF. The CDR3 nucleotides read TGTGCCAGCAGTTACTCGACCGGGGAACTAGGATACGAGCAGTACTTC.